Sequencing of this T cell receptor (beta chain) was carried out in a study of T cell responses to AZD1222 COVID-19 vaccine. Across the study: Pooled in the analysis were second doses at about 4 or about 12 weeks. Findings of the study overall: Vaccination with two AZD1222 doses was followed by a rise in Spike-specific TCR breadth and depth.

The V and J ends lost 3 bases and 3 bases, in that order; junction bases with no gene match: 9. The CDR3 is 16 residues long. From germline, CDR1 is MDHEN and CDR2 SYDVKM. Concerning this clone: What it binds is unknown.

Sequencing was performed with immunoSEQ multiplex PCR; in TCRdb, only in-frame clones are kept and a portion is missing. The profile shows 90,000 to 100,000 clones, approximately 90% of them singletons. Source: peripheral blood, taken on day 0 of AZD1222 vaccination. The rearrangement links TRBV28 to TRBJ2-3, with TRBD1 matching over 7 bases. The receptor's source is an adult in good health. DNA of the CDR3: TGTGCCAGCAGTTTGGGCCCCGGGACAGAGACAGATACGCAGTATTTT. Its protein product is CASSLGPGTETDTQYF.